This is a list of T cell receptor beta chains from one sample in a study of T-cell memory formation after mild COVID-19. TCRdb processed the 5' RACE reads anew with MiXCR; each CDR3 protein has one entry. The table shows approximately 400,000 distinct CDR3 sequences, with around 24% occurring only once. The material sequenced was PBMCs or a T cell subset sorted from them (not recorded which). Receptors originate from an adult woman who had mild COVID-19 (a few samples of this study predate the infection). Cell type and time point are not known. Each CDR3 is given with its conserved first and last residue. The D gene is left open where the match is weak. Rows may omit the clone size; those that give it use once, few, many or a size class.

j_call	v_call	clone_size	d_call	cdr3_aa	cdr3_nt
TRBJ2-3	TRBV24-1	.	.	CATSEPATDTQYF	TGTGCCACCAGTGAACCTGCAACAGATACGCAGTATTTT
TRBJ2-1	TRBV7-2	few	TRBD2	CASSFRLADNEQFF	TGTGCCAGCAGCTTCAGGCTAGCGGACAATGAGCAGTTCTTC
TRBJ1-2	TRBV4-1	once	.	CASSPPGAQPYGYTF	TGCGCCAGCAGCCCTCCCGGGGCACAGCCCTATGGCTACACCTTC
TRBJ2-7	TRBV29-1	.	.	CSASGERYEQYF	TGCAGCGCCTCAGGGGAAAGGTACGAGCAGTACTTC
TRBJ1-1	TRBV29-1	few	TRBD1	CSVPGTGNTEAFF	TGCAGCGTACCCGGGACAGGTAACACTGAAGCTTTCTTT
TRBJ2-7	TRBV5-1	.	TRBD1	CASSYRTGLGEQYF	TGCGCCAGCAGCTATCGGACAGGGTTGGGAGAGCAGTACTTC
TRBJ2-7	TRBV6-6	.	TRBD2	CASSYVASGSYEQYF	TGTGCCAGCAGTTACGTGGCTAGCGGGAGTTACGAGCAGTACTTC
TRBJ2-5	TRBV5-1	.	.	CASTPTGAQETQYF	TGCGCCAGCACCCCGACAGGTGCCCAAGAGACCCAGTACTTC
TRBJ2-2	TRBV7-6	many	TRBD2	CASSLTLAGGPGTGELFF	TGTGCCAGCAGCTTAACCCTAGCGGGAGGGCCAGGGACCGGGGAGCTGTTTTTT
TRBJ2-5	TRBV7-3	many	TRBD1	CASSIQGGRGETQYF	TGTGCCAGCAGCATACAGGGGGGTCGCGGAGAGACCCAGTACTTC
TRBJ1-2	TRBV5-5	few	TRBD1	CASSLTGVPNYGYTF	TGTGCCAGCAGCTTGACAGGGGTACCGAACTATGGCTACACCTTC
TRBJ1-1	TRBV7-6	.	.	CASSLRVGEGGEAFF	TGTGCCAGCAGCTTACGGGTTGGGGAAGGAGGCGAAGCTTTCTTT
TRBJ2-5	TRBV24-1	.	TRBD2	CATSDWRLLSGTYGETQYF	TGTGCCACCAGTGATTGGCGTCTCCTAAGCGGGACCTACGGAGAGACCCAGTACTTC
TRBJ2-7	TRBV29-1	few	.	CSVEDGQGVRQYF	TGCAGCGTTGAAGATGGGCAGGGAGTACGGCAGTACTTC
TRBJ2-7	TRBV18	few	.	CASSPRSGGLPEQYF	TGTGCCAGCTCACCACGATCGGGGGGCCTTCCCGAGCAGTACTTC
TRBJ1-4	TRBV20-1	.	.	CSPGQNEKLFF	TGCAGCCCGGGACAAAATGAAAAACTGTTTTTT
TRBJ2-7	TRBV5-5	few	.	CASSAPGLPEQYF	TGTGCCAGCAGCGCGCCGGGACTCCCTGAGCAGTACTTC
TRBJ1-4	TRBV12-3/TRBV12-4	few	.	CASSNPWANEKLFF	TGTGCCAGCAGTAATCCCTGGGCCAATGAAAAACTGTTTTTT
TRBJ1-5	TRBV6-2/TRBV6-3	.	.	CASSYSVDSQPQHF	TGTGCCAGCAGTTATTCCGTGGATAGTCAGCCCCAGCATTTT
TRBJ2-3	TRBV21-1	many	.	CASSKALRIPLDTQYF	TGTGCCAGCAGCAAAGCGCTAAGGATTCCCTTAGATACGCAGTATTTT
TRBJ1-2	TRBV27	.	.	CASGPSTGHGYTF	TGTGCCAGCGGACCGTCGACTGGACATGGCTACACCTTC
TRBJ1-1	TRBV14	.	.	CASSLMTLLNTEAFF	TGTGCCAGCAGCCTCATGACACTTTTGAACACTGAAGCTTTCTTT
TRBJ2-7	TRBV2	.	TRBD1	CATGQGGYEQYF	TGTGCCACCGGACAGGGGGGATACGAGCAGTACTTC